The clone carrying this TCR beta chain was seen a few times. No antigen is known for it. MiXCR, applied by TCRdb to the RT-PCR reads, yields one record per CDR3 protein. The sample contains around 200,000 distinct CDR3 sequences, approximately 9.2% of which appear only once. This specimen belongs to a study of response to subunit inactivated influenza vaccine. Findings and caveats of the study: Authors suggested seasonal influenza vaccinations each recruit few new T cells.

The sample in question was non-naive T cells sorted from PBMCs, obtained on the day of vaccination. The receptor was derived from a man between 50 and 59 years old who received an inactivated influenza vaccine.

Written as DNA, the CDR3 is TGTGCCAGCAGCAGTAGCGGATTCTCCTACAATGAGCAGTTCTTC. Its protein is CASSSSGFSYNEQFF. V and J are TRBV11-1 and TRBJ2-1; weak D call: TRBD2 (6 bases). V lost 5 bases, J lost 0 bases, and 11 bases lay in between. CDR3 length equals 15 residues. CDR1 and CDR2 from the germline V gene are SGHAT and FQDESV (reference sequence).